This T cell receptor (beta chain) was retrieved from a study of CD4+ T cells in melanoma. Profiling relied on immunoSEQ multiplex PCR, and the TCRdb table lists in-frame clones only, not all of them. Among around 100,000 clones, 92% were seen once, and the ten largest hold less than 4%. This CDR3 region has 15 residues. In germline, CDR1 is MDHEN, CDR2 SYDVKM. The ends were cut back, 7 bases at V and 2 bases at J, with 12 bases in the middle. Sample: peripheral blood. This TCR derives from a human donor with melanoma. The chain employs TRBV28 and TRBJ1-6; perhaps TRBD1 as D (6 bases). In DNA form, the CDR3 reads TGTGCCAGCATTACAGGGTTCACCTATAATTCACCCCTCCACTTT. It translates to CASITGFTYNSPLHF.